The 9 T cell receptor beta chains presented below share a single source sample, sequenced in a study of cytomegalovirus exposure and HLA in healthy donors. With 60 Vbeta and 13 Jbeta primers, the PCR was carried out. The repertoire was sequenced with immunoSEQ multiplex PCR; TCRdb's copy has only in-frame clones and lacks some. The sample consists of some 150,000 clones, 55% to 75% of them appearing once. What was sequenced was PBMCs. The receptors were sampled from a woman aged 60-70 years in good health and CMV-seropositive.

The rearrangement joins TRBV6-5 to TRBJ2-5; 7 positions agree with TRBD1. The better agreement between TRBJ2-7 and the DNA end casts doubt on the J call. Germline lookup yields CDR1 MNHEY and CDR2 SVGAGI. This CDR3 has 14 residues. For the CDR3, the DNA is TGTGCCAGCAAGTACGACAGGGAAGGCTACGAGCAGTACTTC. Encoded protein: CASKYDREGYEQYF.

Turning to this clone: A junction end diverges from the germline sequence, so it may reflect a read error. This chain joins TRBV29-1 and TRBJ2-7; the D gene is possibly TRBD2 (5 bases). This CDR3 is 11 amino acids long. Per germline, CDR1 SQVTM and CDR2 ANQGSEA. The CDR3 here is CGVGSSYEQYF. CDR3 nucleotide sequence: TGCGGCGTTGGGAGCTCCTACGAGCAGTACTTC.

This chain links TRBV5-1 with TRBJ2-5, with 7 nucleotides matching TRBD1. Losses at the gene ends were 4 bases for V and 5 bases for J; bases not matched to a gene: 14. CDR3 length: 16 residues. Germline assignment: CDR1 SGHRS and CDR2 YFSETQ. This CDR3 is CASSPAGQVSGETQYF. The CDR3 coding sequence is TGCGCCAGCAGCCCGGCTGGACAGGTCTCGGGCGAGACCCAGTACTTC.

Note on this clone: An end of the junction does not agree with germline; a read error may underlie this. The DNA for the CDR3 is TGTGCCAGTTCACTGGGGAGGCAAGAGACCCAGTACTTC. Amino acid sequence: CASSLGRQETQYF. The rearrangement uses TRBV18 and TRBJ2-5; a possible D gene is TRBD2 (6 bases). CDR1 and CDR2 (germline): KGHSH, LQKENI. The CDR3 is 13 amino acids.

The rearrangement links TRBV5-4 to TRBJ1-1; TRBD1 might be the D (6 bases). From germline, CDR1 is SGHNT and CDR2 YYREEE (reference sequence). The CDR3 length is 14 residues. Trimming pared 1 base from V and 0 bases from J, leaving 7 bases between. Here the CDR3 DNA reads TGTGCCAGCAGCTTGACAGGGATGAACACTGAAGCTTTCTTT. It codes for CASSLTGMNTEAFF. The variable domain in full, with the rest retrieved from reference TRBV5-4 and TRBJ1-1, is ETGVTQSPTHLIKTRGQQVTLRCSSQSGHNTVSWYQQALGQGPQFIFQYYREEENGRGNFPPRFSGLQFPNYSSELNVNALELDDSALYLCASSLTGMNTEAFFGQGTRLTVV.

This rearrangement joins TRBV28 to TRBJ2-3; the D gene is possibly TRBD2 (6 bases). The CDR3 has 16 amino acids. Germline V lookup: CDR1 MDHEN, CDR2 SYDVKM. V was cut by 2 bases and J by 2 bases, with 14 bases left in between. CDR3 sequence reads: CASSLMGSGYTDTQYF. The CDR3, as DNA: TGTGCCAGCAGTTTAATGGGAAGCGGGTACACAGATACGCAGTATTTT. The complete variable domain, with remaining parts taken from reference TRBV28 and TRBJ2-3, reads DVKVTQSSRYLVKRTGEKVFLECVQDMDHENMFWYRQDPGLGLRLIYFSYDVKMKEKGDIPEGYSVSREKKERFSLILESASTNQTSMYLCASSLMGSGYTDTQYFGPGTRLTVL.

This chain uses TRBV6-6 with TRBJ1-1; the D gene is possibly TRBD1 (5 bases). V gave up 6 bases and J gave up 4 bases, with 12 bases separating them. The CDR3 is made up of 13 amino acids. Germline V gene lookup returns CDR1 MNHNY and CDR2 SVGAGI (reference sequence). CDR3 sequence (DNA): TGTGCCAGCAGCCCCCCGGGGGGCACTGAAGCTTTCTTT. Its protein is CASSPPGGTEAFF.

This clone has more than one count but fewer than ten. This sequence joins TRBV6-1 and TRBJ2-1, with D uncertain. The ends were cut back, 4 bases at V and 9 bases at J, with 19 bases in the middle. The germline V gene encodes CDR1 MNHNS and CDR2 SASEGT. The CDR3 covers 15 residues. CDR3 region: CASSGPRTAATEQFF. The CDR3 coding sequence is TGTGCCAGCAGTGGCCCTCGAACTGCAGCGACTGAGCAGTTCTTC.

This clone was observed a handful of times. The chain couples TRBV7-2 to TRBJ2-1; TRBD2 matches 8 bases. V lost 2 bases and J lost 5; bases outside the gene matches: 11. CDR1 and CDR2 (germline): SGHTA, FQGNSA. The CDR3 covers 17 residues. The CDR3 DNA reads as TGTGCCAGCAGCTTAATAGTTACTAGCGGTAGCCACAATGAGCAGTTCTTC. Protein product: CASSLIVTSGSHNEQFF.